This T cell receptor beta chain emerged from a study of OX40 agonist ivuxolimab in advanced cancers. This clone was detected once. Its matching antigen is unknown. Study-level findings and limits: Low normalized T-cell clonal expansion also characterized some of the nonresponders.

The J segment lost 5 bases and the V segment lost 0 bases, leaving 2 bases of the junction unmatched. Germline lookup yields CDR1 MGHRA and CDR2 YSYEKL. CDR3 length: 14 residues. The method was immunoSEQ multiplex PCR; TCRdb's version includes in-frame clones alone and lacks a portion of them. There are around 67,000 clones in the sample; approximately 91% occur only once, and less than 2.5% lies in the top ten. The sequence was obtained from an adult with an advanced solid tumor such as melanoma, head and neck, liver or kidney cancer. The V gene is TRBV4-1, the J gene TRBJ1-1, with 8 bases matching TRBD1. The starting material was CD4+ or CD8+ T cells sorted from blood, obtained in a trial of the OX40 agonist ivuxolimab. The DNA for the CDR3 is TGCGCCAGCAGCCAAGAACAGGGGGGAACTGAAGCTTTCTTT. Its translation: CASSQEQGGTEAFF.